This section outlines one TCR beta chain sequence together with its context. Its cognate antigen is unknown. Profiled with immunoSEQ multiplex PCR; TCRdb holds only in-frame clones, not every one. The sample consists of some 2 million clones, 95% of them appearing once. The data stem from a study of shared clonotypes between healthy human individuals. Overall study results and limits: Several donors held approximately 4.5% of naive CD4 clonotypes in common.

The J segment lost 6 bases and the V segment lost 0 bases, leaving 7 bases of the junction unmatched. The CDR3 spans 17 residues. Germline CDR1 and CDR2: LGHNT and FRNRAP. The source is a man between 18 and 35 years old in good health. Sequencing input: naive CD4+ T cells sorted from blood. The subset here: CD45RA+ positively selected. V is TRBV12-5 and J is TRBJ2-2, with 10 bases identical to TRBD2. The CDR3 protein is CASGLVLGTSVAGELFF. CDR3 DNA sequence: TGTGCTAGTGGTTTGGTACTCGGGACTAGCGTAGCCGGGGAGCTGTTTTTT. Supplemented by reference TRBV12-5 and TRBJ2-2, the full variable domain reads DARVTQTPRHKVTEMGQEVTMRCQPILGHNTVFWYRQTMMQGLELLAYFRNRAPLDDSGMPKDRFSAEMPDATLATLKIQPSEPRDSAVYFCASGLVLGTSVAGELFFGEGSRLTVL.